The subject of this entry is one T cell receptor (beta chain). The sample has other DNA sequences that encode this CDR3 too. This specimen belongs to a study of shared clonotypes between healthy human individuals. Using immunoSEQ multiplex PCR, the repertoire was profiled, and TCRdb retains in-frame clones only, with some absent. The table lists about 2,100,000 clones, about 92% of them singletons. CD45RO-negative, CCR7-selected cells formed the naive CD8 fraction, which excluded terminally differentiated effector memory CD45RA+ cells. V was pared by 5 bases and J by 4 bases, with 4 bases of the junction left unmatched. The CDR3 is 14 amino acids. CDR1 is LGHNA, CDR2 YSLEER, per germline.

What was sequenced was naive CD8+ T cells from PBMCs. The chain combines TRBV4-3 with TRBJ2-7, with TRBD1 identical over 11 bases. The clonotype comes from a man aged 18 to 29 in good health. Some clones in this sample may be carry-over from other donors' samples. CDR3 loop: CASSSGTGGYEQYF. For the CDR3, the DNA is TGCGCCAGCAGCTCCGGGACAGGGGGATACGAGCAGTACTTC.